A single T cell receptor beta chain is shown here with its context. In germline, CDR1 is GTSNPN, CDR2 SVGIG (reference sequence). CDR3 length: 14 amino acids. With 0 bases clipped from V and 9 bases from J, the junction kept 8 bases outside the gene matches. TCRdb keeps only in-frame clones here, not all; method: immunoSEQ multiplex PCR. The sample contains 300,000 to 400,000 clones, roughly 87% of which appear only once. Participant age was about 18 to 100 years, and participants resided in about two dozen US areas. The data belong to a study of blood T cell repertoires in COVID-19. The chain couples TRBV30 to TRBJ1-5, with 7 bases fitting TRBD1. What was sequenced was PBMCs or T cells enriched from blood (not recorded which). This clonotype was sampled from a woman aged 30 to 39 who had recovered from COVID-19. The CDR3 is CAWSVTAGGRPQHF. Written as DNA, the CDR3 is TGTGCCTGGAGTGTAACGGCAGGGGGGCGGCCCCAGCATTTT.